A single sample is the source of the 12 T cell receptor beta chains below, sequenced in a study of shared clonotypes between healthy human individuals. Libraries were prepared by immunoSEQ multiplex PCR; TCRdb keeps only in-frame clonotypes and omits some of them. This sample yields some 2.1 million clones, of which roughly 96% are seen a single time; more than 0.1% belongs to the top ten. The sequencing sample was made of naive CD4+ T cells sorted from blood. Subset denoted: CD45RA+ positively selected. The receptors were gathered from a man aged 18-30 years in good health.

This chain joins TRBV9 and TRBJ2-6; unclear D gene. V gave up 4 bases and J gave up 0 bases, with 8 bases separating them. The CDR3 contains 15 residues. The V gene's germline CDR1 is SGDLS and CDR2 YYNGEE. This CDR3 reads CASSWKGSGANVLTF. The CDR3 DNA sequence: TGTGCCAGCAGCTGGAAGGGCTCTGGGGCCAACGTCCTGACTTTC. The variable domain in full, with the rest retrieved from reference TRBV9 and TRBJ2-6, is DSGVTQTPKHLITATGQRVTLRCSPRSGDLSVYWYQQSLDQGLQFLIQYYNGEERAKGNILERFSAQQFPDLHSELNLSSLELGDSALYFCASSWKGSGANVLTFGAGSRLTVL.

The chain combines TRBV7-8 with TRBJ1-6; D remains ambiguous. Trimming left V 0 bases short and J 9 bases short, with 21 bases between. This CDR3 is built from 18 residues. Germline V gives CDR1 SGHVS, CDR2 FQNEAQ. The CDR3 protein is CASSLALGRSIGGSPLHF. The CDR3, as DNA: TGTGCCAGCAGCTTAGCGCTCGGACGGTCAATAGGTGGTTCACCCCTCCACTTT.

This clone was detected once. The chain is built from TRBV9 and TRBJ2-3; 10 bases match TRBD1. The V and J ends lost 3 bases and 6 bases, in that order; junction bases with no gene match: 13. The CDR3 runs 17 residues. Looked up from germline, CDR1 is SGDLS and CDR2 is YYNGEE. The CDR3 sequence is CASSALTGGAYGDTQYF. The CDR3 coding sequence is TGTGCCAGCAGCGCCCTGACAGGGGGCGCGTACGGGGATACGCAGTATTTT.

This clone was recorded once. J is TRBJ2-3 and V is TRBV7-2; D remains unclear. CDR1 is SGHTA and CDR2 is FQGNSA in the germline V gene. The CDR3 is 11 amino acids. Trimming removed 5 bases from V and 11 bases from J, with 11 bases in between. CDR3 bases: TGTGCCAGCAGCGAAGCTAGTAGGCAGTATTTT. This sequence encodes CASSEASRQYF.

The rearrangement joins TRBV6-1 to TRBJ2-3, with TRBD1 matching over 8 bases. The V and J ends lost 3 bases and 5 bases, in that order; junction bases with no gene match: 10. The CDR3 covers 16 residues. CDR1 is MNHNS, CDR2 SASEGT, per germline. The CDR3 protein is CASSDPRGLGLDTQYF. In DNA form, the CDR3 reads TGTGCCAGCAGTGATCCCAGGGGGCTAGGTTTAGATACGCAGTATTTT.

This clone is a singleton in its sample. The chain couples TRBV18 to TRBJ2-7, with TRBD2 matching over 8 bases. Trimming took 6 bases from V and 5 from J; bases not matched to a gene: 15. The CDR3 runs 16 residues. Germline CDR1 and CDR2: KGHSH and LQKENI. The CDR3 sequence is CASSDPYAGGRNEQYF. The CDR3 region has the DNA TGTGCCAGCTCCGATCCATACGCGGGGGGCCGGAACGAGCAGTACTTC.

The rearrangement uses TRBV6-5 and TRBJ1-2; the match to TRBD1 covers 7 bases. Germline values: CDR1 MNHEY, CDR2 SVGAGI. The trim removed 0 bases at V and 3 bases at J, leaving 4 bases unmatched. This CDR3 has 15 amino acids. The CDR3 region is CASSYSKGADYGYTF. As DNA, the CDR3 is TGTGCCAGCAGTTACTCGAAGGGGGCGGACTATGGCTACACCTTC.

The chain carries TRBV18 and TRBJ1-2; 9 bases line up with TRBD1. Losses at the gene ends were 1 base for V and 6 bases for J; bases not matched to a gene: 9. CDR1 KGHSH and CDR2 LQKENI come from the germline V gene. CDR3 length: 16 residues. CDR3 coding DNA: TGTGCCAGCTCACCACTCCTAGGGACAGGGTCGAATGGCTACACCTTC. Protein product: CASSPLLGTGSNGYTF. Drawing the rest from reference TRBV18 and TRBJ1-2, the complete variable domain is NAGVMQNPRHLVRRRGQEARLRCSPMKGHSHVYWYRQLPEEGLKFMVYLQKENIIDESGMPKERFSAEFPKEGPSILRIQQVVRGDSAAYFCASSPLLGTGSNGYTFGSGTRLTVV.

This clone is a singleton in its sample. The V call is TRBV15, the J call TRBJ2-7; a possible D gene is TRBD1 (5 bases). The CDR3 consists of 14 residues. The ends were cut back, 1 base at V and 2 bases at J, with 9 bases in the middle. Germline-derived CDR1 and CDR2 are LNHNV and YYDKDF (reference sequence). CDR3 DNA sequence: TGTGCCACCAGCAGAGTTACAGGAACCTACGAGCAGTACTTC. It translates to CATSRVTGTYEQYF.

The rearrangement uses TRBV6-5 and TRBJ1-6; 9 bases are shared with TRBD1. After removal of 6 bases from V and 9 bases from J, the junction contained 6 bases not matched to a gene. CDR1 and CDR2 from the germline V gene are MNHEY and SVGAGI. This CDR3 has 14 residues. CDR3 loop: CASSGGQGSSPLHF. CDR3 coding DNA: TGTGCCAGCAGCGGGGGACAGGGAAGTTCACCCCTCCACTTT.

The V call is TRBV30, the J call TRBJ2-1; no clear D gene. The V gene's germline CDR1 is GTSNPN and CDR2 SVGIG (reference sequence). V lost 2 bases, J lost 4 bases, and 12 bases lay in between. The CDR3 has 14 residues. CDR3 region: CAWSYTVAYNEQFF. CDR3 sequence (DNA): TGTGCCTGGAGTTATACGGTGGCGTACAATGAGCAGTTCTTC. Full variable domain (remainder filled in from reference TRBV30 and TRBJ2-1): SQTIHQWPATLVQPVGSPLSLECTVEGTSNPNLYWYRQAAGRGLQLLFYSVGIGQISSEVPQNLSASRPQDRQFILSSKKLLLSDSGFYLCAWSYTVAYNEQFFGPGTRLTVL.

This clone was seen only a few times. The chain uses TRBV2 and TRBJ1-2, with a weak D call TRBD1 (5 bases). CDR1 is SNHLY, CDR2 FYNNEI, per germline. Trimming shortened V by 2 bases and J by 2 bases, and 12 bases separated the two germline ends. The CDR3 spans 15 residues. As DNA, the CDR3 is TGTGCCAGCAGTGAAACCGCCAGGGCCAACTATGGCTACACCTTC. Encoded protein: CASSETARANYGYTF.